One sample yielded the 8 T cell receptor beta chains listed below, sequenced in a study of T cells after yellow fever vaccination. In TCRdb, the 5' RACE reads were re-called with MiXCR into one record per CDR3 protein. The sample consists of 450,000 to 550,000 distinct CDR3 sequences, 20% to 25% of them appearing once. Sequencing was performed on PBMCs, taken 21 days after the first yellow fever vaccination. The source of these receptors is a young man who received the YFV17D yellow fever vaccine.

This clonotype came up a few times. The J gene is TRBJ1-6, the V gene TRBV4-3; D perhaps matches TRBD1 (5 bases). The CDR3 consists of 17 residues. V lost 0 bases to trimming and J lost 10 bases, with 19 bases between them. Germline V gives CDR1 LGHNA, CDR2 YSLEER. The CDR3 region has the DNA TGCGCCAGCAGCCAAGATGTTGCGGGGCGGTCTAAGTCACCCCTCCACTTT. It encodes CASSQDVAGRSKSPLHF.

The chain joins TRBV18 to TRBJ1-1; 11 nucleotides match TRBD1. The J segment lost 0 bases and the V segment lost 6 bases, leaving 12 bases of the junction unmatched. CDR1 is KGHSH and CDR2 is LQKENI in the germline V gene. The CDR3 spans 18 residues. The CDR3 nucleotides are TGTGCCAGCTCCCGGACAGGGGGCGGTTCTCGGATGAACACTGAAGCTTTCTTT. This codes for CASSRTGGGSRMNTEAFF.

This clonotype was found a few times. This rearrangement joins TRBV7-9 to TRBJ1-6; D not certain. The CDR3 is 15 amino acids. CDR1 is SEHNR and CDR2 is FQNEAQ in the germline V gene (reference sequence). V shed 1 base and J shed 7 bases, with 11 bases lying between them. The CDR3 bases are TGTGCCAGCAGCTTAGTGGGGTTAAGGAATTCACCCCTCCACTTT. Its protein is CASSLVGLRNSPLHF. The variable domain in full, with the rest retrieved from reference TRBV7-9 and TRBJ1-6, is DTGVSQNPRHKITKRGQNVTFRCDPISEHNRLYWYRQTLGQGPEFLTYFQNEAQLEKSRLLSDRFSAERPKGSFSTLEIQRTEQGDSAMYLCASSLVGLRNSPLHFGNGTRLTVT.

A few counts support this clonotype. This chain uses TRBV6-1 with TRBJ2-7; D perhaps matches TRBD2 (5 bases). This CDR3 contains 14 residues. The V end lost 6 bases, the J end lost 7 bases, and 19 bases lay between the germline ends. Germline V CDR1 and CDR2: MNHNS, SASEGT. CDR3 in DNA: TGTGCCAGCAGGGGGAGTATTAAAGAATCAGAGCAGTACTTC. Protein: CASRGSIKESEQYF.

The V call is TRBV9, the J call TRBJ2-6; D is ambiguous. Trimming stripped 0 bases from V and 0 bases from J, with 10 bases between. The CDR3 runs 17 residues. CDR1 is SGDLS and CDR2 is YYNGEE in the germline V gene. The CDR3 nucleotides read TGTGCCAGCAGCGTAGTAGTAGTGGCCTCTGGGGCCAACGTCCTGACTTTC. This sequence encodes CASSVVVVASGANVLTF.

The CDR3: CSARDNNEKLFF. The CDR3 DNA reads as TGCAGCGCCCGGGACAATAATGAAAAACTGTTTTTT. The chain recombines TRBV29-1 with TRBJ1-4; D is perhaps TRBD1 (6 bases). V was trimmed by 7 bases and J by 4 bases, leaving 10 bases between them. The CDR3 length is 12 residues. Per the germline V gene, CDR1 is SQVTM and CDR2 is ANQGSEA. Complete variable domain (other parts from reference TRBV29-1 and TRBJ1-4): SAVISQKPSRDICQRGTSLTIQCQVDSQVTMMFWYRQQPGQSLTLIATANQGSEATYESGFVIDKFPISRPNLTFSTLTVSNMSPEDSSIYLCSARDNNEKLFFGSGTQLSVL.

Here the CDR3 DNA reads TGTGCCAGCAGTTGGGAGCGTCCTAGCACAGATACGCAGTATTTT. Encoded protein: CASSWERPSTDTQYF. The rearrangement joins TRBV12-3 or TRBV12-4 to TRBJ2-3, with D perhaps TRBD2 (5 bases). This CDR3 spans 15 amino acids. Between the trimmed V and J ends, which lost 4 bases and 0 bases, there was a span of 11 bases.

This clonotype turned up a few times. The chain carries TRBV3-1 and TRBJ1-5, with D possibly being TRBD1 (5 bases). The CDR3 extends over 14 amino acids. Germline-derived CDR1 and CDR2 are LGHDT and YNNKEL (reference sequence). V was trimmed by 2 bases and J by 4 bases, leaving 9 bases between them. As DNA, the CDR3 is TGTGCCAGCAGCCAACGGGGGAGAAATCAGCCCCAGCATTTT. It encodes CASSQRGRNQPQHF.